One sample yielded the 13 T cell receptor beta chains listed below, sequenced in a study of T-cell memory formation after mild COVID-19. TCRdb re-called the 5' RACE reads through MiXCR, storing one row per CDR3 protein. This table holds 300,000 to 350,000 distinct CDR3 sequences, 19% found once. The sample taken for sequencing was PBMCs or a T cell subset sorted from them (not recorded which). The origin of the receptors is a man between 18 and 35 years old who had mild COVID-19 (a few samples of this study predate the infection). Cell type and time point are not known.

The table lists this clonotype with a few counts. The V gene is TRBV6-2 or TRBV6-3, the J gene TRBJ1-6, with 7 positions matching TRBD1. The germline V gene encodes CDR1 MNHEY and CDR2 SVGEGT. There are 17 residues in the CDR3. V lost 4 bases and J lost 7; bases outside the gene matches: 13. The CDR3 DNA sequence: TGTGCCAGCAGTTCCTATGCAGCGGGACAGAGAAATTCACCCCTCCACTTT. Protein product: CASSSYAAGQRNSPLHF.

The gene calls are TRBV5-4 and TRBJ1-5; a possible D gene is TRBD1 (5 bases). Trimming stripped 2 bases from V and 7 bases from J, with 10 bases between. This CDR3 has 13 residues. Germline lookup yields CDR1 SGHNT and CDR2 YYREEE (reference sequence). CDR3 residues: CASSLGQAQPQHF. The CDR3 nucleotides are TGTGCCAGCAGCTTAGGACAAGCCCAGCCCCAGCATTTT.

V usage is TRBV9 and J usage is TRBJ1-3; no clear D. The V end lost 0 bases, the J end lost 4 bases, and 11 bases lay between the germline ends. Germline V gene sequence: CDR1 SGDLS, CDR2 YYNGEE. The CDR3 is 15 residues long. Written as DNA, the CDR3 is TGTGCCAGCAGCGTAGAGTTGGGTGCAGGAAACACCATATATTTT. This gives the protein CASSVELGAGNTIYF.

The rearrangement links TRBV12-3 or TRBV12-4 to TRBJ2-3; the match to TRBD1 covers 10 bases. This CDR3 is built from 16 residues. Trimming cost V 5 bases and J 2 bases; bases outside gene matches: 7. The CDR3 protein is CASSLGTGDPTDTQYF. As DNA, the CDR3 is TGTGCCAGCAGTCTAGGGACAGGGGATCCCACAGATACGCAGTATTTT.

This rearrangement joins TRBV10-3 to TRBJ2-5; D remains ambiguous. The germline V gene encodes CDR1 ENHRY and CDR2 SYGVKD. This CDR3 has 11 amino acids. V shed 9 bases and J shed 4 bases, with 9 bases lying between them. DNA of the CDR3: TGTGCCATTGGCCCGGGAGAGACCCAGTACTTC. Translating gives CAIGPGETQYF.

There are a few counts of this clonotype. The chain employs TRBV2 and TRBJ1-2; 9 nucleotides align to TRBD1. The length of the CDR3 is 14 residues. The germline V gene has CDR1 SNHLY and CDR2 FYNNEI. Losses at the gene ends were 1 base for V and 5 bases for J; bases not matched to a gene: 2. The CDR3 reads CASSEGTGVYGYTF. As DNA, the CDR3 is TGTGCCAGCAGTGAAGGGACAGGGGTGTATGGCTACACCTTC.

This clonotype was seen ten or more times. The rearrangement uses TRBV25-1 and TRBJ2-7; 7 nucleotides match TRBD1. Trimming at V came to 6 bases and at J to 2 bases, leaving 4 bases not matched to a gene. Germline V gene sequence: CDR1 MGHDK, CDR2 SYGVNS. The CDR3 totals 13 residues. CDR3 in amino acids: CASSWTGPYEQYV. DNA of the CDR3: TGTGCCAGCAGCTGGACAGGACCCTACGAGCAGTACGTC.

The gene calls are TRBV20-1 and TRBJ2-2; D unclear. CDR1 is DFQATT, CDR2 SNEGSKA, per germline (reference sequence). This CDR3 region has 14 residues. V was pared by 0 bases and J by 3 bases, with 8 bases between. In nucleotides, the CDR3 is TGCAGTGCTAGAGAACGGGTATACACCGGGGAGCTGTTTTTT. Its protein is CSARERVYTGELFF.

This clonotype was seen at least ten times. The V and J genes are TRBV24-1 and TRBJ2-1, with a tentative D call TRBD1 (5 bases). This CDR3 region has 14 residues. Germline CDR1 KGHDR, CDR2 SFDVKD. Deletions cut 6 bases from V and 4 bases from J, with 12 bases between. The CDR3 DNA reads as TGTGCCACCAGTCTAACAGGCGGATACAATGAGCAGTTCTTC. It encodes CATSLTGGYNEQFF.

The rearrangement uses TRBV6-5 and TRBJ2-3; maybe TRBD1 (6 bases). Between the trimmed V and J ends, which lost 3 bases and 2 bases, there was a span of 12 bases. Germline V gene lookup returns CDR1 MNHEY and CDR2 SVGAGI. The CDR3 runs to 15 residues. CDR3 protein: CASSYQGHLTDTQYF. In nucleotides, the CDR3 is TGTGCCAGCAGTTATCAGGGACACCTCACAGATACGCAGTATTTT.

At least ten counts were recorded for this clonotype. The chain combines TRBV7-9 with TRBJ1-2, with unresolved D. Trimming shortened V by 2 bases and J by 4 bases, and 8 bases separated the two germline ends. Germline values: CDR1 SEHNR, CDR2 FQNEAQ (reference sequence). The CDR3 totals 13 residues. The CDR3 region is CASSLLGTYGYTF. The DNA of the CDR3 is TGTGCCAGCAGCTTACTGGGAACCTATGGCTACACCTTC.

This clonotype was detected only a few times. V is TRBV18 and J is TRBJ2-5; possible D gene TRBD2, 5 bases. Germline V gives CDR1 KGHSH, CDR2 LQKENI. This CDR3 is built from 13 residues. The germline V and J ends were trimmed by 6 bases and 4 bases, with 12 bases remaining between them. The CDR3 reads CASSTGTRETQYF. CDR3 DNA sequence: TGTGCCAGCTCGACGGGAACCCGAGAGACCCAGTACTTC.

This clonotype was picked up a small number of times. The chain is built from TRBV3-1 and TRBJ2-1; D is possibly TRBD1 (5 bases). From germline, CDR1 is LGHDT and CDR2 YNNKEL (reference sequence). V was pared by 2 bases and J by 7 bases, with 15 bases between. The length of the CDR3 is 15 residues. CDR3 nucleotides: TGTGCCAGCAGCCAACAAACAGGTCCCGGGAATGAGCAGTTCTTC. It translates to CASSQQTGPGNEQFF.